The clone carrying this TCR beta chain was counted a few times. The target antigen is unknown. No DNA is shown, since the ends of the CDR3 on it are uncertain; the CDR3 is the one TCRdb lists. The sample is drawn from a study of T cells in Graves' hyperthyroidism and ophthalmopathy. Study-wide results and caveats: Model predictions of ophthalmopathy came a median around 6.5 months before onset. Ophthalmopathy cases were set apart from stable hyperthyroidism by a 13 V-J model.

RNA transcripts served as the template for amplifying TCR beta CDR3 regions. Using the HTBI primer set, a first-round RT-PCR was run on the TCR CDR3. One entry per CDR3 protein results from TCRdb running MiXCR on the multiplex PCR reads. Among more than 550,000 distinct CDR3 sequences listed, 45% were seen once. Germline V CDR1 and CDR2: LNHDA, SQIVND (reference sequence). The CDR3 sequence runs 14 residues, both termini included. The sequencing sample was made of peripheral blood or thyroid tissue (not recorded which). This clonotype was sampled from an adult man with Graves' disease, either hyperthyroidism or ophthalmopathy (not recorded which). The gene calls are TRBV19 and TRBJ2-5; whether TRBD1, the table's D call, matches the DNA was not checked. The CDR3 is CASRTTWGDGAPYF.